The present T cell receptor beta chain was sequenced within a study of blood T cells in healthy people across ages. A second PCR of 7 to 11 cycles used a sample-barcoded 5' primer and a J-beta primer mix. Every cDNA molecule carried a tag from a template-switch adaptor bearing 12 random nucleotides. Each CDR3 protein is one row after TCRdb ran MiXCR on the 5' RACE reads. This table holds some 1.4 million distinct CDR3 sequences, 35% to 45% found once. A single count supports this clonotype. CDR3 length equals 16 residues. The germline gives CDR1 LGHNA, CDR2 YSLEER. V lost 0 bases and J lost 2, with 12 bases in between.

The chain joins TRBV4-3 to TRBJ2-3; possibly TRBD2 for D (5 bases). The sample consisted of blood. The sequence derives from a woman between 18 and 30 years old in good health. CDR3: CASSQDGAVPTDTQYF. DNA for the CDR3: TGCGCCAGCAGCCAAGATGGAGCGGTACCCACAGATACGCAGTATTTT.